A single sample gave rise to the 16 T cell receptor beta chains below, sequenced in a study of T cell responses to AZD1222 COVID-19 vaccine. Clones were sequenced by immunoSEQ multiplex PCR, and TCRdb holds only the in-frame ones, with some missing. The data show 200,000 or so clones, roughly 93% seen once. The input for sequencing was peripheral blood, taken on day 0 of AZD1222 vaccination. These receptors were obtained from an adult in good health.

Written as DNA, the CDR3 is TGTGCCAGCGGGGAGGGTGATTCACCCCTCCACTTT. Translation: CASGEGDSPLHF. J is TRBJ1-6 and V is TRBV6-5; no definite D call. CDR3 size: 12 residues. The germline V and J ends were trimmed by 8 bases and 8 bases, with 10 bases remaining between them. Germline values: CDR1 MNHEY, CDR2 SVGAGI.

The rearrangement uses TRBV19 and TRBJ1-2; D ambiguous. Trimming stripped 4 bases from V and 5 bases from J, with 17 bases between. Per the germline V gene, CDR1 is LNHDA and CDR2 is SQIVND (reference sequence). The CDR3 is 15 amino acids. The CDR3 here is CASSTALISGYGYTF. The CDR3 DNA reads as TGTGCCAGTAGTACGGCCCTTATTAGTGGGTATGGCTACACCTTC.

The chain combines TRBV19 with TRBJ2-5; 9 bases map to TRBD1. Germline assignment: CDR1 LNHDA and CDR2 SQIVND (reference sequence). Trimming removed 5 bases from V and 5 bases from J; junction bases left unmatched: 9. This CDR3 has 15 amino acids. The CDR3 bases are TGTGCCAGTAGTTCGTACAGGGGGCCGGTGGAGACCCAGTACTTC. Translated, it gives CASSSYRGPVETQYF.

V and J are TRBV6-5 and TRBJ2-1; D call uncertain. Germline loops: CDR1 MNHEY, CDR2 SVGAGI. V lost 3 bases to trimming and J lost 8 bases, with 11 bases between them. The CDR3 consists of 13 residues. CDR3 nucleotide sequence: TGTGCCAGCAGTTATCGCCCGACCGATGAGCAGTTCTTC. Its protein product is CASSYRPTDEQFF.

The J gene is TRBJ2-2, the V gene TRBV7-3; 7 bases are a match to TRBD1. CDR1 and CDR2 from the germline V gene are SGHTA and FQGTGA. Trimming cost V 5 bases and J 10 bases; bases outside gene matches: 4. The CDR3 length is 12 residues. The CDR3 loop reads CASSETGKELFF. The CDR3 DNA is TGTGCCAGCAGCGAGACAGGGAAGGAGCTGTTTTTT.

This chain links TRBV14 with TRBJ2-2; 7 positions agree with TRBD1. Germline values: CDR1 SGHDN, CDR2 FVKESK. Trimming removed 0 bases from V and 2 bases from J; junction bases left unmatched: 6. The CDR3 length is 17 residues. As DNA, the CDR3 is TGTGCCAGCAGCCAAGATCGGAGGACAGGCAACACCGGGGAGCTGTTTTTT. This encodes CASSQDRRTGNTGELFF.

J is TRBJ1-2 and V is TRBV29-1, with TRBD1 as a possible D gene (6 bases). This CDR3 has 13 residues. Per germline, CDR1 SQVTM and CDR2 ANQGSEA. V was pared by 2 bases and J by 1 base, with 8 bases between. The CDR3 here is CSVESGDNYGYTF. In DNA, the CDR3 is TGCAGCGTTGAATCAGGGGATAACTATGGCTACACCTTC. The variable domain in full, with the rest retrieved from reference TRBV29-1 and TRBJ1-2, is SAVISQKPSRDICQRGTSLTIQCQVDSQVTMMFWYRQQPGQSLTLIATANQGSEATYESGFVIDKFPISRPNLTFSTLTVSNMSPEDSSIYLCSVESGDNYGYTFGSGTRLTVV.

The chain recombines TRBV4-1 with TRBJ1-5; D possibly corresponds to TRBD1 (5 bases). V lost 5 bases, J lost 5 bases, and 16 bases lay in between. This CDR3 has 15 residues. Germline values: CDR1 MGHRA, CDR2 YSYEKL. CDR3 residues: CASSFSRDGDQPQHF. Written as DNA, the CDR3 is TGCGCCAGCAGCTTTAGCCGGGACGGTGATCAGCCCCAGCATTTT.

This clone came up many times. CDR3 amino acids: CASSLGSAPGEQYF. Here the CDR3 DNA reads TGTGCCAGCAGTTTAGGGAGCGCCCCGGGAGAGCAGTACTTC. This chain links TRBV27 with TRBJ2-7, with D possibly matching TRBD2 (5 bases). V was clipped by 2 bases and J by 7 bases, with 15 bases between them. This CDR3 spans 14 amino acids. Germline V gives CDR1 MNHEY, CDR2 SMNVEV (reference sequence).

This chain links TRBV7-8 with TRBJ2-5; a weak D match, TRBD2 (6 bases). The CDR3 is 15 residues long. CDR1 SGHVS and CDR2 FQNEAQ come from the germline V gene. Trimming took 6 bases from V and 2 from J, leaving 16 bases between them. The DNA of the CDR3 is TGTGCCAGCAGTCCCTGGGGCGGGATACAAGAGACCCAGTACTTC. Translation gives CASSPWGGIQETQYF.

The sample holds one count of this clone. The CDR3 coding sequence is TGTGCCAGCAGCTTAGTGGCAGGGGATGGGGAGCTGTTTTTT. Encoded protein: CASSLVAGDGELFF. This chain links TRBV7-2 with TRBJ2-2, with D tentatively TRBD1 (6 bases). Germline assignment: CDR1 SGHTA and CDR2 FQGNSA. This CDR3 contains 14 residues. Trimming removed 1 base at V and 8 bases at J, with 11 bases between.

The chain uses TRBV9 and TRBJ2-7; no definite D call. CDR3 length equals 12 residues. The germline V gene has CDR1 SGDLS and CDR2 YYNGEE. Trimming left V 0 bases short and J 5 bases short, with 6 bases between. In DNA, the CDR3 is TGTGCCAGCAGCGTAGCCGGAAACGAGCAGTACTTC. Its protein product is CASSVAGNEQYF.

In its sample, this clone was seen a few times. V and J are TRBV5-4 and TRBJ2-7; 7 bases are shared with TRBD1. Germline V gene data show CDR1 as SGHNT and CDR2 as YYREEE (reference sequence). V lost 0 bases, J lost 6 bases, and 9 bases stayed unmatched. The CDR3 is 15 amino acids. The CDR3 region is CASSLGQGVSGEQYF. The DNA for the CDR3 is TGTGCCAGCAGCTTGGGACAGGGCGTTTCTGGCGAGCAGTACTTC.

The chain couples TRBV7-3 to TRBJ2-5, with 8 nucleotides matching TRBD1. From germline, CDR1 is SGHTA and CDR2 FQGTGA. CDR3 length: 15 residues. V dropped 4 bases and J dropped 3; count of bases not matched to a gene: 7. The CDR3 spells CASSSQGTGEETQYF. CDR3 DNA: TGTGCCAGCAGCTCCCAAGGGACAGGAGAAGAGACCCAGTACTTC.

Remarks on this clone: Germline is not matched at one junction end, which may reflect a read error. In DNA, the CDR3 is TGTGCTAGCAGCCCAGGACAGGGGGTCCTGGGGGCCAACGTCCTGACTTTC. Translation: CASSPGQGVLGANVLTF. V is TRBV7-7 and J is TRBJ2-6; 10 bases align to TRBD1. The CDR3 covers 17 residues. CDR1 is SSHAT and CDR2 is FNYEAQ in the germline V gene (reference sequence).

The J gene is TRBJ2-7, the V gene TRBV7-9, with 7 positions matching TRBD1. This CDR3 region has 16 residues. Per the germline V gene, CDR1 is SEHNR and CDR2 is FQNEAQ (reference sequence). V trimming: 5 bases; J trimming: 9 bases; junction bases outside the gene matches: 19. CDR3 amino acids: CASSAAGTETTRAQYF. CDR3 in DNA: TGTGCCAGCAGCGCAGCCGGGACAGAGACCACCCGGGCGCAGTACTTC.